One and the same sample provided the 13 T cell receptor beta chains below, sequenced in a study of tumor and adjacent non-tumor tissue in lung cancer. The template was RNA from unsorted bulk tissue. The library came from three nested PCR rounds adapted from ARM-PCR protocols. In TCRdb, the multiplex PCR reads were re-called with MiXCR into one record per CDR3 protein. Of around 71,000 distinct CDR3 sequences listed, approximately 77% are singletons. Sequencing was performed on lung tumor tissue. These TCRs come from a woman aged 40 to 50 with non-small cell lung cancer.

Comment on this clonotype: One junction end does not reproduce the germline sequence, and a read error may be involved. V and J are TRBV12-3 or TRBV12-4 and TRBJ2-2, with D tentatively TRBD1 or TRBD2 (5 bases each). There are 13 residues in the CDR3. The CDR3 DNA reads TGTGCCAACAGCAGACAGTCCACCGGGGAGCCGTTTTTT. Protein product: CANSRQSTGEPFF.

This rearrangement joins TRBV21-1 to TRBJ1-4; the DNA was not compared with TRBD1, the D call given in the table. TRBV21-1 is shown as a pseudogene. This CDR3 is 13 amino acids long. CDR3 loop: CASSCPDGEKLFF. CDR3 in DNA: TGTGCCAGCAGCTGCCCCGACGGTGAAAAACTGTTTTTT.

About this clonotype: Given a much more abundant clone one base away, this may be a read error. CDR3 sequence (DNA): TGCAGTGCTAGAGAACTAGGGTACCCGAGAGACCAGGTCCAGCATTTT. This gives the protein CSARELGYPRDQVQHF. The chain combines TRBV20-1 with TRBJ1-5; D gene ambiguous. The germline V and J ends were trimmed by 0 bases and 12 bases, with 24 bases remaining between them. Germline loops: CDR1 DFQATT, CDR2 SNEGSKA (reference sequence). The CDR3 covers 16 residues.

In the case of this clonotype: This is likely a read error, given that the CDR3 carries no conserved phenylalanine or tryptophan at its end. V usage is TRBV11-3 and J usage is TRBJ2-5, with unresolved D. Germline CDR1 SGHNT, CDR2 YENEEA. This CDR3 is built from 14 residues. V was shortened by 8 bases and J by 4 bases, with 17 bases between the two germline ends. The chain's CDR3 is CASPETGVVETQYL. In DNA form, the CDR3 reads TGTGCCAGCCCCGAAACTGGGGTCGTAGAGACCCAGTACCTC.

About this clonotype: At one end the junction does not follow the germline gene, possibly because of a read error. The chain has TRBV5-1 and TRBJ1-2; TRBD1 matches at 7 bases. This CDR3 has 14 amino acids. Germline V lookup: CDR1 SGHRS, CDR2 YFSETQ. The CDR3 loop reads CVSSFGEQGWVYTF. As DNA, the CDR3 is TGCGTCAGCAGCTTTGGAGAACAGGGGTGGGTCTACACCTTC.

The chain carries TRBV11-2 and TRBJ2-1; 7 nucleotides agree with TRBD1. The CDR3 has 15 residues. The V gene end was trimmed by 5 bases and the J gene end by 7 bases; junction bases not matched to a gene: 11. The germline gives CDR1 SGHAT, CDR2 FQNNGV. CDR3 region: CASSLEAGGRNEQFF. As DNA, the CDR3 is TGTGCCAGCAGCCTTGAGGCAGGGGGTCGTAATGAGCAGTTCTTC.

The rearrangement uses TRBV12-3 or TRBV12-4 and TRBJ2-4; a possible D gene is TRBD2 (6 bases). This CDR3 is 13 amino acids long. Trimming took off 5 bases at V and 2 bases at J, with 7 bases between the two ends. Here the CDR3 reads CASSGGPKNIQYF. The CDR3 coding sequence is TGTGCCAGCAGTGGAGGGCCCAAAAACATTCAGTACTTC.

This clonotype was observed many times. The chain uses TRBV20-1 and TRBJ2-5; D gene ambiguous. Germline CDR1 reads DFQATT; CDR2 reads SNEGSKA (reference sequence). Trimming stripped 3 bases from V and 7 bases from J, with 12 bases between. This CDR3 has 12 amino acids. CDR3 DNA sequence: TGCAGTGCTAGTAGAACCCAGACGACCCAGTACTTC. Protein sequence: CSASRTQTTQYF.

Note on this clonotype: The conserved phenylalanine or tryptophan normally closing the CDR3 is absent here, so this likely arose from a read error. The genes are TRBV4-1 and TRBJ1-1; D may be TRBD1 (5 bases). The CDR3 runs to 14 residues. The V gene's germline CDR1 is MGHRA and CDR2 YSYEKL. The CDR3 DNA reads TGCGCCAACAGCCAAGAGCCGGGGACTGTTGAAGCTTTCTTA. Translation gives CANSQEPGTVEAFL.

The CDR3 region has the DNA TGTGCCATCAGTGAGAGAACTGATCAGTTCTTC. Encoded protein: CAISERTDQFF. This chain joins TRBV10-3 and TRBJ2-1, with D unresolved. V dropped 2 bases and J dropped 13 bases, with 9 bases sitting between them. CDR3 size: 11 residues. Germline assignment: CDR1 ENHRY and CDR2 SYGVKD.

V gene TRBV7-2 combines with J gene TRBJ2-1; 11 nucleotides align to TRBD2. The CDR3 covers 20 residues. Losses at the gene ends were 2 bases for V and 9 bases for J; bases not matched to a gene: 21. Germline V gene lookup returns CDR1 SGHTA and CDR2 FQGNSA. This chain's CDR3 is CASSLKARPRLAGTGGEQFF. Written as DNA, the CDR3 is TGTGCCAGCAGCTTAAAGGCGCGACCGCGACTAGCGGGAACGGGGGGTGAGCAGTTCTTC.

The chain joins TRBV20-1 to TRBJ2-7, with D perhaps TRBD2 (5 bases). The CDR3 has 13 amino acids. Germline CDR1 DFQATT, CDR2 SNEGSKA (reference sequence). Trimming took 5 bases from V and 3 from J, leaving 14 bases between them. The CDR3 sequence is CSAGDGRGYEQYV. As DNA, the CDR3 is TGCAGTGCTGGCGACGGACGGGGCTACGAGCAGTACGTC.

This clonotype turned up a few times. Its ends do not fully match the called genes, so a read error is possible. The V and J genes are TRBV11-2 and TRBJ2-5; 7 positions match TRBD1. The CDR3 is 15 residues long. Per germline, CDR1 SGHAT and CDR2 FQNNGV. This CDR3 reads CASSSTTGVGETHYF. The DNA of the CDR3 is TGCGCCAGCAGCTCCACAACAGGGGTCGGGGAGACCCACTACTTC.